This T cell receptor beta chain was recorded in a study of T-cell reconstitution after alpha-beta-depleted transplantation in children. The germline gives CDR1 SGHRS, CDR2 YFSETQ. The junction had 9 bases not matched to a gene; V was cut back by 0 bases and J by 2 bases. This CDR3 is 17 amino acids long. Unique molecular identifiers were used to barcode this TCRbeta library. TCRdb reprocessed the PCR reads via MiXCR and lists one record per CDR3 protein. Of approximately 240,000 distinct CDR3 sequences in the sample, over 9.5% were seen once. This clonotype was found many times. The starting material was PBMCs from the stem cell graft donor, obtained from the stem cell graft. The TCR was taken from a human donor who donated a stem cell graft to a child with SCID. The chain uses TRBV5-1 and TRBJ2-7; 9 bases match TRBD2. The CDR3 DNA follows: TGCGCCAGCAGCTTGGCGTCCTCTCTAGCGGGGACCTACGAGCAGTACTTC. This codes for CASSLASSLAGTYEQYF.